This is a list of T cell receptor beta chains from one sample in a study of T-cell reconstitution after alpha-beta-depleted transplantation in children. From the PCR reads, TCRdb called clonotypes with MiXCR, one entry per CDR3 protein. The sample has 200,000 to 300,000 distinct CDR3 sequences; less than 9% are singletons. The sample in question was PBMCs, mostly from graft donor cells, obtained 180 days after TCRalphabeta/CD19-depleted stem cell transplant. Receptor source: a male patient between 10 and 17 years old who had a stem cell transplant for acute lymphoblastic leukemia, so the T cells may come from the graft donor. Both conserved end residues are part of each CDR3. A D gene is named only where the DNA matches it firmly. For some rows the clone size is stated as once, few or many, or as a class when expanded; others skip it.

j_gene	abundance	v_gene	d_gene	CDR3nt	CDR3aa
TRBJ2-1	many	TRBV24-1	.	TGTGCCACCAGCCCGGGACGACCAGCTGAGCAGTTCTTC	CATSPGRPAEQFF
TRBJ1-1	many	TRBV6-2/TRBV6-3	.	TGTGCCACTCGTCAAGGGACTGAAGCTTTCTTT	CATRQGTEAFF
TRBJ2-7	many	TRBV20-1	.	TGCAGTGCTAGCGCGGGGCACGAGCAGTACTTC	CSASAGHEQYF
TRBJ2-3	many	TRBV20-1	.	TGCAGTGCTAGCGGGGGACCTAGCACAGATACGCAGTATTTT	CSASGGPSTDTQYF
TRBJ2-7	many	TRBV10-3	TRBD2	TGTGCCATCAGACCTACTAGCGGGGCCTACGAGCAGTACTTC	CAIRPTSGAYEQYF
TRBJ2-4	many	TRBV5-8	.	TGTGCCAGCAGCTTAAGGACTGGAACCCTAGCCAAAAACATTCAGTACTTC	CASSLRTGTLAKNIQYF
TRBJ1-2	few	TRBV14	.	TGTGCCAGCAGCCGCTCCACAGGGAACTATGGCTACACCTTC	CASSRSTGNYGYTF
TRBJ2-7	few	TRBV7-9	.	TGTGCCAGCAGCCCCGTGGCTGCGTACTACGAGCAGTACTTC	CASSPVAAYYEQYF
TRBJ2-7	many	TRBV5-1	TRBD2	TGCGCCAGCAGCTTGGTTAGCGGGAGCTACGAGCAGTACTTC	CASSLVSGSYEQYF
TRBJ2-2	.	TRBV5-4	.	TGTGCCAGCAGCCCAATGATTAACACCGGGGAGCTGTTTTTT	CASSPMINTGELFF
TRBJ2-3	many	TRBV7-2	TRBD2	TGTGCCAGCAGCTTAGCACTAGCGGGGCTCCCAGATACGCAGTATTTT	CASSLALAGLPDTQYF
TRBJ2-7	many	TRBV6-2/TRBV6-3	TRBD1	TGTGCCAGCAGTTACGTCGACAGGGGGGCCTACGAGCAGTACTTC	CASSYVDRGAYEQYF
TRBJ1-5	.	TRBV19	.	TGTGCCAGTAGTATACCCCCATTTTATCAGCCCCAGCATTTT	CASSIPPFYQPQHF
TRBJ1-2	.	TRBV11-2	.	TGTGCCAGCAGCTTAGGAAGAAACGCTAACTATGGCTACACCTTC	CASSLGRNANYGYTF
TRBJ2-3	.	TRBV4-3	.	TGCGCCAGCAGCCAAGGAGGGGGTACCCGGGGGACGCAGTATTTT	CASSQGGGTRGTQYF
TRBJ2-1	many	TRBV7-2	.	TGTGCCAGCAGCCCCTGGGAGGTCAGGAACAATGAGCAGTTCTTC	CASSPWEVRNNEQFF
TRBJ1-1	many	TRBV24-1	TRBD1	TGTGCCACCAGCCGACAGGGTGCCACTGAAGCTTTCTTT	CATSRQGATEAFF
TRBJ2-2	many	TRBV28	.	TGTGCCAGCAGTCCTGTGGGACTCCGAAGGACCGGGGAGCTGTTTTTT	CASSPVGLRRTGELFF
TRBJ2-7	many	TRBV9	.	TGTGCCAGCAGCGTATCCCCTGTCGGCGGCTTTGGGCAGTACTTC	CASSVSPVGGFGQYF
TRBJ2-7	many	TRBV27	.	TGTGCCAGCAGTTTACTCCTAGGCTACGAGCAGTACTTC	CASSLLLGYEQYF
TRBJ2-2	many	TRBV3-1	.	TGTGCCAGCGGAGTAACCGGGGAGCTGTTTTTT	CASGVTGELFF
TRBJ1-4	many	TRBV6-1	.	TGTGCCAGCAGCCCCAGAGGGACTGCTAATGAAAAACTGTTTTTT	CASSPRGTANEKLFF